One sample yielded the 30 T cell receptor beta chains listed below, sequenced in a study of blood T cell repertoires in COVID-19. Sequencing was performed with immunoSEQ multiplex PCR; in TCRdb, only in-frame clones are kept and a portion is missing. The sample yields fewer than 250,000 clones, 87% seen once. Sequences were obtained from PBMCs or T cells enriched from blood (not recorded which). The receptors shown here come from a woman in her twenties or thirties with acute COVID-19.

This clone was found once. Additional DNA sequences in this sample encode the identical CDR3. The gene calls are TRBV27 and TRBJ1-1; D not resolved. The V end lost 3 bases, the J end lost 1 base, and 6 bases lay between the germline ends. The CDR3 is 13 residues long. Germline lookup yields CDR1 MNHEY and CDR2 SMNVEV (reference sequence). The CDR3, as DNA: TGTGCCAGCAGTTTGGCACAGAACACTGAAGCTTTCTTT. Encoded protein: CASSLAQNTEAFF.

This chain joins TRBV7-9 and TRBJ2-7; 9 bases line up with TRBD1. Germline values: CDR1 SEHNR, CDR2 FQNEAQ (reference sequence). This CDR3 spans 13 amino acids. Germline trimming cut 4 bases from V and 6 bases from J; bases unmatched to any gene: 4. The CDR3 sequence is CASSSGTGPEQYF. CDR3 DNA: TGTGCCAGCAGCTCCGGGACAGGGCCCGAGCAGTACTTC. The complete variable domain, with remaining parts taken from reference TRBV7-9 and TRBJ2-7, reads DTGVSQNPRHKITKRGQNVTFRCDPISEHNRLYWYRQTLGQGPEFLTYFQNEAQLEKSRLLSDRFSAERPKGSFSTLEIQRTEQGDSAMYLCASSSGTGPEQYFGPGTRLTVT.

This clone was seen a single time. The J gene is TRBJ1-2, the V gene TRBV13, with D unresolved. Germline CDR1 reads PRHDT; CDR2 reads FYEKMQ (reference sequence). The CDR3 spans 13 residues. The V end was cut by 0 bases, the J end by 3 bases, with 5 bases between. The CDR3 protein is CASSLGQYYGYTF. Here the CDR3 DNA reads TGTGCCAGCAGCTTAGGTCAGTACTATGGCTACACCTTC. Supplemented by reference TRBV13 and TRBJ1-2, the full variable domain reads AAGVIQSPRHLIKEKRETATLKCYPIPRHDTVYWYQQGPGQDPQFLISFYEKMQSDKGSIPDRFSAQQFSDYHSELNMSSLELGDSALYFCASSLGQYYGYTFGSGTRLTVV.

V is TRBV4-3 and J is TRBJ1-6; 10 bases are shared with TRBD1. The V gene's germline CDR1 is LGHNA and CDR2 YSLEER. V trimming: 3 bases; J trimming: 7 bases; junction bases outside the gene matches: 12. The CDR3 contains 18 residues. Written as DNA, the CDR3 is TGCGCCAGCAGCCATGTAGGCAGAGACAGGGGGCGGAATTCACCCCTCCACTTT. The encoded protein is CASSHVGRDRGRNSPLHF.

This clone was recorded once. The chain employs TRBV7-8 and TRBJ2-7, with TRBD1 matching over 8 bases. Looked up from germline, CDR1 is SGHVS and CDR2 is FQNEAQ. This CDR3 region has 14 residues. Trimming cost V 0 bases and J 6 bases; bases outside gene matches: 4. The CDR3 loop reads CASSLADRGIEQYF. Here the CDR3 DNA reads TGTGCCAGCAGCTTAGCTGACAGGGGAATCGAGCAGTACTTC.

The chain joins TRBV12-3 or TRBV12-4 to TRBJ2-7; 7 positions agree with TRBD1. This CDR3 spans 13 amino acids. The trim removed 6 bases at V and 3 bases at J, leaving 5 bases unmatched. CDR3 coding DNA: TGTGCCAGCAGGACAGGGTGGGACTACGAGCAGTACTTC. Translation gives CASRTGWDYEQYF.

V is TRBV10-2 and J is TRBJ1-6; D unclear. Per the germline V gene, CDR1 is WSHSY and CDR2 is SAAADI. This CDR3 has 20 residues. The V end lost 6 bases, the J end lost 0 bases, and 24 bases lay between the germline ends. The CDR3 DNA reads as TGCGCCAGCAGAGGCTCGTCAACAGTGGATCCCGGCTCCTATAATTCACCCCTCCACTTT. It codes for CASRGSSTVDPGSYNSPLHF.

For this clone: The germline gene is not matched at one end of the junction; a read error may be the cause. CDR3: CASTQHLAGTGDTEAFF. The CDR3 DNA follows: TGTGCCAGCACCCAACACCTAGCCGGGACAGGGGACACTGAAGCTTTCTTT. The chain combines TRBV3-1 (or the pseudogene TRBV3-2) with TRBJ1-1; 10 nucleotides agree with TRBD1. Germline V gene sequence: CDR1 LGHDT, CDR2 YNNKEL (reference sequence). This CDR3 has 17 amino acids.

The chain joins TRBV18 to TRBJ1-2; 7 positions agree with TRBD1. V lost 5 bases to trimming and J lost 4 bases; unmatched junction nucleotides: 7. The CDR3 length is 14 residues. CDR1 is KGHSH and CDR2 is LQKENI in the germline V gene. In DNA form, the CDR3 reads TGTGCCAGCTCAGGACAGGAGCCTTTCTATGGCTACACCTTC. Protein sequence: CASSGQEPFYGYTF.

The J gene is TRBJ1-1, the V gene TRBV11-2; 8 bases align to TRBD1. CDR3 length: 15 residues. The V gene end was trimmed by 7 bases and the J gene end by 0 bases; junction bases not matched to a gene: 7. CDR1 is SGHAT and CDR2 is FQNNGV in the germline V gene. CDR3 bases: TGTGCCAGCACCACCGACAGGGGACTGAACACTGAAGCTTTCTTT. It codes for CASTTDRGLNTEAFF.

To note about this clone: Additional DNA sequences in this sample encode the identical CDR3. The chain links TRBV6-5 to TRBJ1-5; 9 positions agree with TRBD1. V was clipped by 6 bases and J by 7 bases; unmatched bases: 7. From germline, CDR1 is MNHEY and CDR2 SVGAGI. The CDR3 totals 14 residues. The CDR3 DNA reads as TGTGCCAGCAGCCCAACAGGGGGCGGGCAGCCCCAGCATTTT. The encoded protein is CASSPTGGGQPQHF.

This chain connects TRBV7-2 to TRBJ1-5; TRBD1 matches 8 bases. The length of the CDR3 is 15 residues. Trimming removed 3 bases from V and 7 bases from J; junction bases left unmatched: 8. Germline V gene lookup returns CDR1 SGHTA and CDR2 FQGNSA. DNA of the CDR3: TGTGCCAGCAGCTTGTCAGGGGGCCTTCCCCAGCCCCAGCATTTT. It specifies CASSLSGGLPQPQHF.

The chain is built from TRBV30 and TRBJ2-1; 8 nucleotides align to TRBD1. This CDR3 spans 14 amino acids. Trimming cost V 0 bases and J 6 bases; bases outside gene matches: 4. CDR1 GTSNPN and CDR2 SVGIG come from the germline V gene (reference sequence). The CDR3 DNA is TGTGCCTGGAGTGTACAGGGGGTATCCAATGAGCAGTTCTTC. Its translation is CAWSVQGVSNEQFF.

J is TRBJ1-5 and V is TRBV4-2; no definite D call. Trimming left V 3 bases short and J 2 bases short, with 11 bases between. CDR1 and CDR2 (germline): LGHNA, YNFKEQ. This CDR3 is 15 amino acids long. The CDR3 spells CASSHLRMGNQPQHF. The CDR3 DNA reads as TGTGCCAGCAGCCACCTCAGGATGGGCAATCAGCCCCAGCATTTT.

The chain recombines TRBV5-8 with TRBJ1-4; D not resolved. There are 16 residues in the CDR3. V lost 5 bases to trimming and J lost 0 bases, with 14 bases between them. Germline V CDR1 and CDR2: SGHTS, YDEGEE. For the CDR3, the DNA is TGTGCCAGCAGTCAATTCACACAATCAACTAATGAAAAACTGTTTTTT. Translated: CASSQFTQSTNEKLFF.

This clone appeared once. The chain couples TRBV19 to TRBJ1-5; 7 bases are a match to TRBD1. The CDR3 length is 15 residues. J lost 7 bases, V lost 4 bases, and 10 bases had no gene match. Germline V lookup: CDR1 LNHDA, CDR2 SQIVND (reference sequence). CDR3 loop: CASSNRGSDGQPQHF. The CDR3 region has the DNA TGTGCCAGTAGTAACAGGGGTTCTGATGGCCAGCCCCAGCATTTT. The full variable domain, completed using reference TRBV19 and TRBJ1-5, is DGGITQSPKYLFRKEGQNVTLSCEQNLNHDAMYWYRQDPGQGLRLIYYSQIVNDFQKGDIAEGYSVSREKKESFPLTVTSAQKNPTAFYLCASSNRGSDGQPQHFGDGTRLSIL.

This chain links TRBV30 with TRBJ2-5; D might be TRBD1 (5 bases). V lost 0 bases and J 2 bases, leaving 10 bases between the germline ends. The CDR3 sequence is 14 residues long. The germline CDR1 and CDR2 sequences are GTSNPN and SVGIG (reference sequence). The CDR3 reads CAWSVGQGQETQYF. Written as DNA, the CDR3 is TGTGCCTGGAGTGTGGGTCAGGGACAAGAGACCCAGTACTTC.

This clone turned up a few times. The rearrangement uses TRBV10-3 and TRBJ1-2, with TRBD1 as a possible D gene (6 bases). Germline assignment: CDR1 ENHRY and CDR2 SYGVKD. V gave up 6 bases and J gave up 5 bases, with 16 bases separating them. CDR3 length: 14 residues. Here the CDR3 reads CAISLGAGDYGYTF. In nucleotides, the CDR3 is TGTGCCATCAGCCTTGGGGCAGGGGATTATGGCTACACCTTC.

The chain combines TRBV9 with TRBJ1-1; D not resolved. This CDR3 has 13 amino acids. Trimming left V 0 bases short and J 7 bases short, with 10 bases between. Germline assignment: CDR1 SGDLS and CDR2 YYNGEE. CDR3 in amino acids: CASSVGGGSEAFF. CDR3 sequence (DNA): TGTGCCAGCAGCGTAGGAGGCGGTAGTGAAGCTTTCTTT.

The CDR3 sequence is CASSYRPRMNTEAFF. The CDR3 nucleotides read TGTGCCAGCTCGTACCGTCCCAGAATGAACACTGAAGCTTTCTTT. This chain joins TRBV18 and TRBJ1-1; no reliable D call. V dropped 6 bases and J dropped 0 bases, with 14 bases sitting between them. This CDR3 region has 15 residues. The germline V gene has CDR1 KGHSH and CDR2 LQKENI.

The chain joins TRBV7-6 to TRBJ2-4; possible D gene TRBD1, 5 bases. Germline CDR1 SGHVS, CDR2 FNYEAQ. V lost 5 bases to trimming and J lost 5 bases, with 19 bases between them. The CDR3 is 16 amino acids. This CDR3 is CASSPSPGWGQNIQYF. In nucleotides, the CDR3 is TGTGCCAGCAGCCCCAGCCCAGGATGGGGCCAAAACATTCAGTACTTC.

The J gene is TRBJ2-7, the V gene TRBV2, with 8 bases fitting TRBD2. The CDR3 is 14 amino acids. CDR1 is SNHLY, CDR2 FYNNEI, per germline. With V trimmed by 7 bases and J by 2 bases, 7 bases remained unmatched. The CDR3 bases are TGTGCCAGCACCGGGGGGGCAGGGGCCTACGAGCAGTACTTC. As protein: CASTGGAGAYEQYF.

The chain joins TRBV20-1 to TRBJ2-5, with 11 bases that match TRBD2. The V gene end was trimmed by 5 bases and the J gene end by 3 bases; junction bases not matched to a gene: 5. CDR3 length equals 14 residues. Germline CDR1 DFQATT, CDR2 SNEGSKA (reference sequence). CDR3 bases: TGCAGTGCTGGTGCGGGACTAGCGGAAGAGACCCAGTACTTC. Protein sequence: CSAGAGLAEETQYF.

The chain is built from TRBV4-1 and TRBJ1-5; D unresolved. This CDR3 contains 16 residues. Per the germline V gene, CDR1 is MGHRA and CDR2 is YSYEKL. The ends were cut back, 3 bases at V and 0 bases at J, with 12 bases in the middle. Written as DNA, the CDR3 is TGCGCCAGCAGCCAGAGCGATATCAATAGCAATCAGCCCCAGCATTTT. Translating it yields CASSQSDINSNQPQHF.

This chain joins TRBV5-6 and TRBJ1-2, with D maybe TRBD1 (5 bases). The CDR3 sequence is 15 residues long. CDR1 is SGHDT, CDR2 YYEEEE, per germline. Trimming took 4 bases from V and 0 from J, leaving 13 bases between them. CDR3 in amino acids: CASSQGLGSNYGYTF. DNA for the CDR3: TGTGCCAGCAGCCAGGGTTTGGGGTCTAACTATGGCTACACCTTC.

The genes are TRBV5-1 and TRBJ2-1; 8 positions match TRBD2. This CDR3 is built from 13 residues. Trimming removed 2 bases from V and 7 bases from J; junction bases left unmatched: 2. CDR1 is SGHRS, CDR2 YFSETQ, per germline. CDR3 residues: CASSFSGVNEQFF. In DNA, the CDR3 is TGCGCCAGCAGCTTTAGCGGGGTAAATGAGCAGTTCTTC.

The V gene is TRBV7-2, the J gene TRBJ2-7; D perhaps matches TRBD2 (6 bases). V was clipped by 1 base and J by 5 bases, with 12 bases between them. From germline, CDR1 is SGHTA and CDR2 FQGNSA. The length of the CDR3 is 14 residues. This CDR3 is CASSLGGRGNEQYF. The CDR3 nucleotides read TGTGCCAGCAGCTTAGGAGGACGGGGGAACGAGCAGTACTTC.

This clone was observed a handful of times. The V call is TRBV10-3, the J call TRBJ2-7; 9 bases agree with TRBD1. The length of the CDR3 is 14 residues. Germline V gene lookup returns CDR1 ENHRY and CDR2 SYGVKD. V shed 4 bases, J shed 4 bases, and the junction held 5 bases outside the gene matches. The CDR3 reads CAISVRQGGYEQYF. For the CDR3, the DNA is TGTGCCATCAGTGTAAGACAGGGGGGATACGAGCAGTACTTC.

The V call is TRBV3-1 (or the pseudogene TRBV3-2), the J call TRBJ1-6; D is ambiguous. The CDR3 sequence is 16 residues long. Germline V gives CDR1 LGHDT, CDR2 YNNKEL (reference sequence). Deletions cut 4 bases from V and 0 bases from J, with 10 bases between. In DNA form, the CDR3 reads TGTGCCAGCAGCCCAACAGAGTTCTCCTATAATTCACCCCTCCACTTT. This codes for CASSPTEFSYNSPLHF.

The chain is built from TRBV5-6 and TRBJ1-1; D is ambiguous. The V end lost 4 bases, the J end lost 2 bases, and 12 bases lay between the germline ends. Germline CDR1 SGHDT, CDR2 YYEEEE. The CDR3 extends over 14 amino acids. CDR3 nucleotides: TGTGCCAGCAGCGGGGAGGGTCTCAACACTGAAGCTTTCTTT. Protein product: CASSGEGLNTEAFF. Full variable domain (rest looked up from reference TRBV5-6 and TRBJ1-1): DAGVTQSPTHLIKTRGQQVTLRCSPKSGHDTVSWYQQALGQGPQFIFQYYEEEERQRGNFPDRFSGHQFPNYSSELNVNALLLGDSALYLCASSGEGLNTEAFFGQGTRLTVV.